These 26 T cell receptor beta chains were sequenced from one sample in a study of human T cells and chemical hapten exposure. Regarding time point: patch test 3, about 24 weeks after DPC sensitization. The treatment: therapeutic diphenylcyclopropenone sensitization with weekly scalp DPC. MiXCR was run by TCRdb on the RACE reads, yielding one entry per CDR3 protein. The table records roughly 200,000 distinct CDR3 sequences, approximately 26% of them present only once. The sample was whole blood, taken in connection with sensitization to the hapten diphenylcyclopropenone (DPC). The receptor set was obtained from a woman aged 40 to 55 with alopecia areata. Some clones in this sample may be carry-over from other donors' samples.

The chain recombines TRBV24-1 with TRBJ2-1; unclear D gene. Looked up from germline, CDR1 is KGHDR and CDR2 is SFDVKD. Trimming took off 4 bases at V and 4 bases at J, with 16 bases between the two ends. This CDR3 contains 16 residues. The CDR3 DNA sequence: TGTGCCACCAGTGAATCTAGAGCCGCCTCATACAATGAGCAGTTCTTC. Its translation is CATSESRAASYNEQFF.

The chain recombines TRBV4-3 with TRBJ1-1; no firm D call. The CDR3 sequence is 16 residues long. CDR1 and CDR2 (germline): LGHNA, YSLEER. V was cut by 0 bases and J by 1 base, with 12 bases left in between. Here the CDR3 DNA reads TGCGCCAGCAGCCAAGATCTTTCCCGACAGAACACTGAAGCTTTCTTT. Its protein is CASSQDLSRQNTEAFF.

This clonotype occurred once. CDR3 sequence (DNA): TGCAGCGTTGTAGGGCCCGGGACAGGGAGCTTCGAGCAGTACTTC. It is translated as CSVVGPGTGSFEQYF. The V gene is TRBV29-1, the J gene TRBJ2-7, with 9 bases fitting TRBD1. The germline gives CDR1 SQVTM, CDR2 ANQGSEA. V lost 4 bases to trimming and J lost 6 bases; unmatched junction nucleotides: 13. This CDR3 comprises 15 residues.

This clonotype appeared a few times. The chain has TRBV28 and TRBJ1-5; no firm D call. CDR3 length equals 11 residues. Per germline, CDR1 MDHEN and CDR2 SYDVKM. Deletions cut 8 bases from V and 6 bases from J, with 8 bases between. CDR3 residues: CASGLSQPQHF. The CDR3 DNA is TGTGCCAGCGGCTTGAGTCAGCCCCAGCATTTT.

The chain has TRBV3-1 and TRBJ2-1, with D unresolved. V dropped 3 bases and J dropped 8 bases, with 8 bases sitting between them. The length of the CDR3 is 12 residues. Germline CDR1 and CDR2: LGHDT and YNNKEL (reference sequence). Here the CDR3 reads CASSHNSDEQFF. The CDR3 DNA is TGTGCCAGCAGCCATAATTCGGATGAGCAGTTCTTC.

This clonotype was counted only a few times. The CDR3 DNA reads TGTGCCTGGAGCCTACCTCGGGCCTTGAAGGCTTTCTTT. Residues: CAWSLPRALKAFF. The rearrangement links TRBV30 to TRBJ1-1; D is ambiguous. V lost 3 bases to trimming and J lost 11 bases, with 19 bases between them. This CDR3 has 13 amino acids. The germline V gene has CDR1 GTSNPN and CDR2 SVGIG (reference sequence).

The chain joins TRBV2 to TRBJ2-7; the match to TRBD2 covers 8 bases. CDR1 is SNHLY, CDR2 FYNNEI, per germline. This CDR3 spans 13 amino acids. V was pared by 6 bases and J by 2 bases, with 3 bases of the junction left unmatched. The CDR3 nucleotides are TGTGCCAGCAGGGAGACTAGCGCCTACGAGCAGTACTTC. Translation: CASRETSAYEQYF.

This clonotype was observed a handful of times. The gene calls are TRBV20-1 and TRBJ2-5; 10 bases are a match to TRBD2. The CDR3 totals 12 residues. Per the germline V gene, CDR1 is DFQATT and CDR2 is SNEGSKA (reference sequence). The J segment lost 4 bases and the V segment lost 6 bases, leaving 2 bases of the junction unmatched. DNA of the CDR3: TGCAGTGCAGCGGGGGGGGGAGAGACCCAGTACTTC. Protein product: CSAAGGGETQYF.

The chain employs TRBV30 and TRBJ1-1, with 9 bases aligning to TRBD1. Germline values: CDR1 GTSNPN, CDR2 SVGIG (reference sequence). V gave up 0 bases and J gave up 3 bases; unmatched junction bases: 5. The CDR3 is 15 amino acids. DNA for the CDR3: TGTGCCTGGAGTGTACTAGGGACAGGGCACACTGAAGCTTTCTTT. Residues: CAWSVLGTGHTEAFF.

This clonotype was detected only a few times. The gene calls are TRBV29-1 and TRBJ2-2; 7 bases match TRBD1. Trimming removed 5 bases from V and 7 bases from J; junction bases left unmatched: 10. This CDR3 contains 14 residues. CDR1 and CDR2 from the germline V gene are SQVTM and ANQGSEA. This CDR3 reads CSVSVGQVGGELFF. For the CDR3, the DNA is TGCAGCGTTTCGGTAGGACAGGTCGGCGGGGAGCTGTTTTTT.

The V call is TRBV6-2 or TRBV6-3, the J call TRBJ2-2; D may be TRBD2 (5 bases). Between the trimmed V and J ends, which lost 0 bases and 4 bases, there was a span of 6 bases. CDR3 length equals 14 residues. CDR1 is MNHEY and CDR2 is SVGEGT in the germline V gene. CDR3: CASSYSRVTGELFF. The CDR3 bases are TGTGCCAGCAGTTACTCGCGGGTCACCGGGGAGCTGTTTTTT.

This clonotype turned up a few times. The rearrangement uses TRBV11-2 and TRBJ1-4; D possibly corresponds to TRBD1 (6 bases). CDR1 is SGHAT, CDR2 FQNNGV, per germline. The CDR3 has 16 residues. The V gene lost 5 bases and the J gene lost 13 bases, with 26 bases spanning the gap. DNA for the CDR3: TGTGCCAGCAGCCCATACCACGGGACAACTCGAGAAGCACTGTTTTTT. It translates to CASSPYHGTTREALFF.

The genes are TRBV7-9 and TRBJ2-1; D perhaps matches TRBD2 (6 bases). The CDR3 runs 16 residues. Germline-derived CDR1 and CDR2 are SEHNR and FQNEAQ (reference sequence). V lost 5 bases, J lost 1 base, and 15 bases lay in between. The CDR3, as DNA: TGTGCCAGCAGCGGCGAAGGCGGGGAATCCTACAATGAGCAGTTCTTC. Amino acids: CASSGEGGESYNEQFF.

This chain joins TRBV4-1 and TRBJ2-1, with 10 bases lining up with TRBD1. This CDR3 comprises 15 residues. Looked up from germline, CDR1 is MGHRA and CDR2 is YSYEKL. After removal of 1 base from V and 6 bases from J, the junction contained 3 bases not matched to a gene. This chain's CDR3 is CASSQGQGAGNEQFF. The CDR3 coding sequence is TGCGCCAGCAGCCAAGGACAGGGGGCAGGCAATGAGCAGTTCTTC.

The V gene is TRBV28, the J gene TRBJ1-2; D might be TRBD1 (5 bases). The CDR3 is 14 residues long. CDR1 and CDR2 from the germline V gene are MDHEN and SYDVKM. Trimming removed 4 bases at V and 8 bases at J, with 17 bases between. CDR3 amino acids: CASSSGRHLWGYTF. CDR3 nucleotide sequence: TGTGCCAGCAGTTCGGGACGACATCTGTGGGGCTACACCTTC.

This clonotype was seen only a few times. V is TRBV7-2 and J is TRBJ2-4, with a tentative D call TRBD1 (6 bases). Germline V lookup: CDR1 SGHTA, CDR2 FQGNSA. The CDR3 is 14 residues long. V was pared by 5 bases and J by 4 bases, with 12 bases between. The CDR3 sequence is CASSTGTQKNIQYF. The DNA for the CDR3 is TGTGCCAGCAGCACCGGGACACAGAAAAACATTCAGTACTTC.

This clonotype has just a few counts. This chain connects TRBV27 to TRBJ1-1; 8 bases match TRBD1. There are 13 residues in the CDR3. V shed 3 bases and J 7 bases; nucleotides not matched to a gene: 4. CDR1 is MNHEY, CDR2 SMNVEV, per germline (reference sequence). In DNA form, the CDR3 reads TGTGCCAGCAGTTTCCCAGGGGGCAGTGAAGCTTTCTTT. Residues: CASSFPGGSEAFF.

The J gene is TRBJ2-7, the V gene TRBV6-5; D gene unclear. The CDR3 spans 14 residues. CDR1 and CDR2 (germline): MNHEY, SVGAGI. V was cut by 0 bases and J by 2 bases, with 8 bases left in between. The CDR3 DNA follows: TGTGCCAGCAGTTACTCGATGGACCCCTACGAGCAGTACTTC. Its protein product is CASSYSMDPYEQYF.

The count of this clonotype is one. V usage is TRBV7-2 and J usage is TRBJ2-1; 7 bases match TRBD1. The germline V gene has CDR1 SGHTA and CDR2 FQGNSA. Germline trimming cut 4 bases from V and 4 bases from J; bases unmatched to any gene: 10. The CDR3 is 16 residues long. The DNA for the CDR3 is TGTGCCAGCAGCTCCAGACAGGGTTTGGGATACAATGAGCAGTTCTTC. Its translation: CASSSRQGLGYNEQFF.

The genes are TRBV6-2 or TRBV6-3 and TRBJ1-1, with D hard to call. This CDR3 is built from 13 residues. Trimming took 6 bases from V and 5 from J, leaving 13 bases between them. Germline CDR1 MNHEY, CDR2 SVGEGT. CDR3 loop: CASRLFGLTEAFF. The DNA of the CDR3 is TGTGCCAGCAGACTCTTCGGGCTAACTGAAGCTTTCTTT.

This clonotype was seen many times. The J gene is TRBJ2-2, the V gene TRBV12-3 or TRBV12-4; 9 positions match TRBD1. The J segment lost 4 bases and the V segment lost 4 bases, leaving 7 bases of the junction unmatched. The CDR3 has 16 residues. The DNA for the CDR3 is TGTGCCAGCAGTTCTACAGGGGGCTGGGGCACCGGGGAGCTGTTTTTT. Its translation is CASSSTGGWGTGELFF.

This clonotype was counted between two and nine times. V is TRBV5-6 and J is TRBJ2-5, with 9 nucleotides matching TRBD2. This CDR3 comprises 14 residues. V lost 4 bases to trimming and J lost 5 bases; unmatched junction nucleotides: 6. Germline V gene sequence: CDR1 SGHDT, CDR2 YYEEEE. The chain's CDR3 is CASSGGGARETQYF. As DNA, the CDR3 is TGTGCCAGCAGCGGCGGGGGGGCGCGGGAGACCCAGTACTTC.

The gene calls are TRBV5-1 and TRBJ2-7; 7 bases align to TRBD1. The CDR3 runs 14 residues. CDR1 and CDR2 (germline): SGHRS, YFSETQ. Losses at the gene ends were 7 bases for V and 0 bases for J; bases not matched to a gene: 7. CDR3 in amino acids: CASHQTGSSYEQYF. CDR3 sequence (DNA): TGCGCCAGCCATCAGACAGGGAGCTCCTACGAGCAGTACTTC.

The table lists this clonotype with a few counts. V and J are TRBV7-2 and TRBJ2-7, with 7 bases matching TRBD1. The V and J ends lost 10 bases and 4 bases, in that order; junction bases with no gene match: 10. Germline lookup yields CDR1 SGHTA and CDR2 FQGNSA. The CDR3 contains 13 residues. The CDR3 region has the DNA TGTGCCACCTCCCGGGACAGAGAATACGAGCAGTACTTC. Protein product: CATSRDREYEQYF.

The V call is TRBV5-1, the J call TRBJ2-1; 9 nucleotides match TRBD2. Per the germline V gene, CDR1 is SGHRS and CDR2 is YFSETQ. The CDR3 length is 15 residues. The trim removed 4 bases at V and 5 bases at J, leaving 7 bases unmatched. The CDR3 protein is CASSPVAGGHNEQFF. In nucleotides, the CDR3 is TGCGCCAGCAGCCCGGTTGCGGGAGGGCACAATGAGCAGTTCTTC.

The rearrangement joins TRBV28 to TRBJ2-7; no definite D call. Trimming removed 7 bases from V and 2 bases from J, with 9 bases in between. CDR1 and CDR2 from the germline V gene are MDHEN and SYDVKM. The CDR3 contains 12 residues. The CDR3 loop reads CASNLGTYEQYF. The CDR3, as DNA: TGTGCCAGCAACCTAGGTACCTACGAGCAGTACTTC.